A selection of T cell receptor beta chains follows, all from one sample in a study of blood T cells in healthy people across ages. TCRdb passed the 5' RACE reads through MiXCR, listing each CDR3 protein once. The sample consists of more than 1 million distinct CDR3 sequences, 40% to 50% of them appearing once. The specimen was blood. These receptors were obtained from a woman in her sixties or seventies in good health. Both conserved end residues are part of each CDR3. A D gene is named only where the DNA matches it firmly. Only part of the rows carry a size: once, few, many, or a class if the clone is expanded.

v_gene,j_gene,d_gene,abundance,CDR3aa,CDR3nt
TRBV20-1,TRBJ2-1,TRBD2,-,CSASGLAGNNEQFF,TGCAGTGCTAGCGGACTAGCGGGTAACAATGAGCAGTTCTTC
TRBV4-2,TRBJ2-1,TRBD2,-,CASSHASGKYNEQFF,TGTGCCAGCAGCCACGCTAGCGGGAAGTACAATGAGCAGTTCTTC
TRBV20-1,TRBJ2-7,TRBD1,few,CSASFGTGNREQYF,TGCAGTGCTAGTTTCGGGACAGGCAATCGGGAGCAGTACTTC
TRBV6-1,TRBJ2-3,TRBD1,-,CASSGYRGSSTDTQYF,TGTGCCAGCTCGGGGTACAGGGGATCTAGCACAGATACGCAGTATTTT
TRBV29-1,TRBJ2-5,-,-,CSVPGPRGKETQYF,TGCAGCGTACCGGGACCCAGGGGAAAAGAGACCCAGTACTTC
TRBV9,TRBJ2-6,TRBD1,few,CASSVEGARSGVLTF,TGTGCCAGCAGCGTAGAGGGGGCCCGGTCCGGCGTCCTGACTTTC
TRBV6-2/TRBV6-3,TRBJ2-7,TRBD2,-,CATRSGGSEAEQYF,TGTGCCACTCGGTCGGGCGGGAGCGAAGCCGAGCAGTACTTC
TRBV6-5,TRBJ2-3,TRBD1,few,CARPFPGGRTDTQYF,TGTGCCAGACCCTTTCCAGGGGGTAGAACAGATACGCAGTATTTT
TRBV18,TRBJ2-3,-,few,CASSQQQIYTDTQYF,TGTGCCAGCTCACAGCAGCAAATTTATACAGATACGCAGTATTTT
TRBV29-1,TRBJ2-3,-,-,CSVEYPEGGDTQYF,TGCAGCGTTGAATATCCGGAGGGGGGAGATACGCAGTATTTT
TRBV20-1,TRBJ2-7,TRBD1,-,CSARHDRALTYEQYF,TGCAGTGCTAGGCATGACAGGGCACTCACCTACGAGCAGTACTTC
TRBV6-1,TRBJ2-5,-,-,CASSEEWSLAQETQYF,TGTGCCAGCAGTGAGGAGTGGTCCTTAGCCCAAGAGACCCAGTACTTC
TRBV20-1,TRBJ2-7,TRBD1,-,CSAKGDRDYEQYF,TGCAGTGCTAAAGGCGACAGGGACTACGAGCAGTACTTC
TRBV6-1,TRBJ2-7,-,-,CASSPRGGGNPYEQYF,TGTGCCAGCAGTCCCCGTGGGGGTGGGAATCCCTACGAGCAGTACTTC
TRBV27,TRBJ2-1,TRBD2,few,CASSQGLAGVSEQFF,TGTGCCAGCAGTCAGGGACTAGCGGGAGTGTCTGAGCAGTTCTTC
TRBV4-1,TRBJ2-1,TRBD2,-,CASSRLLAGGPYNEQFF,TGCGCCAGCAGCCGCTTACTAGCGGGAGGGCCCTACAATGAGCAGTTCTTC
TRBV2,TRBJ1-1,-,-,CASTYRDGNTEAFF,TGTGCCAGCACTTACCGGGACGGGAACACTGAAGCTTTCTTT
TRBV11-2,TRBJ2-1,TRBD2,-,CASSWGTSGSQEQFF,TGTGCCAGCAGCTGGGGGACTAGCGGGAGCCAAGAGCAGTTCTTC
TRBV20-1,TRBJ2-3,-,-,CSAPILRYMQYF,TGCAGTGCTCCAATACTTCGGTACATGCAGTATTTT
TRBV20-1,TRBJ2-3,-,few,CSARDLVRLTDTQYF,TGCAGTGCTAGAGATTTAGTACGGCTCACAGATACGCAGTATTTT
TRBV20-1,TRBJ2-5,-,-,CSAHRELGAGETQYF,TGCAGTGCACATAGGGAGCTGGGGGCGGGAGAGACCCAGTACTTC
TRBV5-1,TRBJ2-7,-,-,CASSYSWGRTPGEQYF,TGCGCCAGCAGCTATAGTTGGGGAAGGACGCCGGGCGAGCAGTACTTC
TRBV18,TRBJ2-3,-,-,CASSPPGRLISGQYF,TGTGCCAGCTCACCACCGGGGCGACTCATAAGTGGGCAGTATTTT
TRBV7-9,TRBJ2-2,-,-,CASSWTPNTGELFF,TGTGCCAGCAGCTGGACTCCGAACACCGGGGAGCTGTTTTTT
TRBV3-1,TRBJ2-7,TRBD2,-,CASRLTGGDSYEQYF,TGTGCCAGTAGGCTAACGGGAGGGGACTCCTACGAGCAGTACTTC
TRBV27,TRBJ2-4,TRBD2,-,CASRVGGGGKNIQYF,TGTGCCAGCAGGGTCGGGGGGGGCGGCAAAAACATTCAGTACTTC
TRBV11-1,TRBJ2-1,-,few,CASSPAGRRSYNEQFF,TGTGCCAGCAGCCCCGCAGGCAGGAGGTCCTACAATGAGCAGTTCTTC
TRBV7-9,TRBJ2-5,TRBD2,-,CASSLGRESETQYF,TGTGCCAGCAGCTTGGGGCGGGAGTCAGAGACCCAGTACTTC
TRBV30,TRBJ2-7,-,few,CAWSVIGGSYEQYF,TGTGCCTGGAGTGTGATCGGCGGCTCCTACGAGCAGTACTTC
TRBV6-2/TRBV6-3,TRBJ2-5,-,few,CASSYSGSPQETQYF,TGTGCCAGCAGTTACTCGGGGAGTCCCCAAGAGACCCAGTACTTC
TRBV10-3,TRBJ2-7,TRBD1,few,CAISERDRGDEQYF,TGTGCCATCAGTGAGAGGGACAGGGGGGACGAGCAGTACTTC
TRBV7-2,TRBJ1-1,-,-,CASSPTWRNTEAFF,TGTGCCAGCAGCCCAACCTGGCGGAACACTGAAGCTTTCTTT
TRBV10-3,TRBJ2-7,-,-,CAISAGTSSYEQYF,TGTGCCATCAGTGCCGGGACATCCTCCTACGAGCAGTACTTC
TRBV24-1,TRBJ2-7,TRBD1,few,CATSDRTGAILNEQYF,TGTGCCACCAGTGACCGGACAGGGGCTATCCTCAATGAGCAGTACTTC
TRBV6-6,TRBJ1-2,TRBD1,few,CASSRQGAGYTF,TGTGCCAGCAGTAGACAGGGAGCTGGCTACACCTTC